This T cell receptor (beta chain) was documented in a study of post-analysis software for immune sequencing data (dated by TCRdb to between 2014 and 2016). For context, the study as a whole: The recorded disease courses included relapsing-remitting, secondary progressive and progressive-relapsing multiple sclerosis, and some patients had no subtype annotation. The multiple sclerosis patient repertoires were compared with approximately 11 previously published healthy control repertoires from donors aged roughly 6 to 25 years. A subset of samples was prepared in parallel using single-end sample barcoding, then pooled and co-amplified after Illumina adapter ligation.

To demonstrate the VDJtools post-analysis software, the study profiled TCR beta repertoires from the peripheral blood of about 13 young patients with multiple sclerosis. Multiple sclerosis patients were children and adolescents aged roughly 6 to 17 years. Library preparation employed PCR. The sequencing machine was an Illumina HiSeq 2500. To reduce PCR and sequencing biases, unique molecular identifiers were incorporated into the TCR beta cDNA libraries. Per 1 to 10 million input T cells, around 500,000 cDNA molecules were obtained, such that each molecule approximated one T cell. Patient libraries were prepared and sequenced with the same protocol used for the earlier healthy control dataset. Samples belonging to the same batch were prepared together, multiplexed and sequenced on a shared HiSeq lane. The source study handled its data this way. Raw barcoded reads were processed with MIGEC, and single-read molecular identifier groups were discarded before consensus assembly and CDR3 extraction. VDJtools was used for post-analysis of the clonotype tables, with diversity normalized by down-sampling every dataset to the smallest sample size. Repertoire overlap clustering matched CDR3 amino acid but not nucleotide sequences to correct batch-related cross-sample contamination. TCRdb reprocessed the public reads (quality trimming at Q25 with fastp, clone calling with MiXCR) and kept in-frame beta chains. Entries are consolidated by CDR3 protein sequence, retaining the most common genes and DNA. TCRdb's processing, not the authors' own work, is the source of the V and J calls. This sample gives about 260,000 distinct CDR3 sequences in total; 36% of them show up just once. The top ten hold around 4.8% of the sample.

Findings and caveats that apply to the study as a whole: Patients showed significantly higher frequencies than controls for a handful of TRBV segments, among them TRBV5-6, TRBV5-1 and TRBV20-1. The multiple sclerosis patient group was slightly younger than the control group. Direct clustering with F measure revealed strong co-clustering of samples prepared in the same batch, which led to a batch-effect correction. Normalized Chao1 diversity was significantly lower in multiple sclerosis patients than controls, suggesting substantial peripheral T-cell clonal expansion.

The CDR3, from cysteine to phenylalanine, totals 15 residues. The read is trimmed to its CDR3 DNA, 45 bases read in frame from base 1. The CDR1 and CDR2 encoded by the germline V gene (reference sequence) are LGHDT and YNNKEL. Trimming removed 0 bases from V and 2 bases from J, leaving 10 bases between the germline ends. This clonotype showed up just once. It has no known antigen specificity. No much larger clone is present one base from it, and per-base qualities are unavailable. One read offers little support. The sample comprised blood. The V and J segments used are TRBV3-1 and TRBJ1-2; no D segment can be confidently identified. This clonotype was sampled from a girl aged 5-17 years with multiple sclerosis. The CDR3 has the sequence CASSQDFEGNYGYTF. The DNA reads TGTGCCAGCAGCCAAGATTTCGAAGGGAACTATGGCTACACCTTC.